The entry below gives a single TCR beta chain sequence along with its context. What it binds is not known. This sample is drawn from a study of T cell responses to AZD1222 COVID-19 vaccine. Turning to the study itself: Doses given second, at about 4 or about 12 weeks, were pooled.

Overall study findings and caveats: Spike was spanned by vaccine-associated CD4 TCRs, which were dominant at 160-218 and 743-854. Of the AZD1222 recipients, only 5 or 6 were seropositive at baseline.

The method was immunoSEQ multiplex PCR; TCRdb's version includes in-frame clones alone and lacks a portion of them. Of around 260,000 clones in the sample, approximately 95% were seen once. V was pared by 7 bases and J by 6 bases, with 9 bases between. This CDR3 spans 11 amino acids. Per germline, CDR1 LNHDA and CDR2 SQIVND (reference sequence). The specimen comprised peripheral blood, sampled on day 0 of AZD1222 vaccination. This chain connects TRBV19 to TRBJ2-5; D gene ambiguous. The TCR originated in an adult in good health. The chain's CDR3 is CASTLGQTQYF. The DNA of the CDR3 is TGTGCCAGTACCCTAGGGCAGACCCAGTACTTC.